The present entry profiles one T cell receptor (beta chain) with its context. Its specificity is not known. These data belong to a study of T cells in localized non-small cell lung cancer. General study findings and limits: The study sequenced only one region of the tumor. As a result, intratumor heterogeneity could not be excluded and remains possible. A median of approximately 54 clones ranked among the top 100 in tumor appeared in adjacent lung. With higher T cell density in blood came longer overall survival.

This CDR3 region has 12 residues. V shed 0 bases and J shed 4 bases, with 4 bases lying between them. Germline V gives CDR1 SGHNT, CDR2 YYREEE (reference sequence). The protocol was immunoSEQ multiplex PCR, while the TCRdb copy is restricted to in-frame clones and leaves out a portion. The sample lists 20,000 to 25,000 clones; 75% to 90% were seen once. Sample: PBMCs, taken before any cancer treatment. The gene calls are TRBV5-4 and TRBJ1-2; D unclear. This TCR was sampled from a man aged 35-75 years with stage II squamous cell lung carcinoma. The CDR3 DNA sequence: TGTGCCAGCAGCTTGGATCCCTATGGCTACACCTTC. Amino acid sequence: CASSLDPYGYTF.